The next 13 T cell receptor beta chains were all read from a single sample in a study of sequential checkpoint blockade in melanoma. Treatment here: randomized to nivolumab then ipilimumab (arm A) or the reverse (arm B). Sequencing used immunoSEQ multiplex PCR; TCRdb keeps in-frame clones, though not all of them. The table records approximately 12,000 clones, about 65% of them present only once. The source was CD8+ T cells sorted from blood (inferred from file names), collected from a patient given nivolumab and ipilimumab in sequence. The receptors were gathered from a human donor with melanoma.

This chain connects TRBV9 to TRBJ2-3; 9 bases agree with TRBD2. In germline, CDR1 is SGDLS, CDR2 YYNGEE. The CDR3 loop spans 16 amino acids. The trim removed 0 bases at V and 4 bases at J, leaving 6 bases unmatched. CDR3 in amino acids: CASSVDLAGTPDTQYF. CDR3 nucleotides: TGTGCCAGCAGCGTAGATCTAGCGGGGACCCCAGATACGCAGTATTTT.

CDR3 bases: TGCGCCAGCAGTCCTTCTTACAATCAGCCCCAGCATTTT. Translated: CASSPSYNQPQHF. The genes are TRBV4-1 and TRBJ1-5, with D unresolved. Germline V gene lookup returns CDR1 MGHRA and CDR2 YSYEKL. There are 13 residues in the CDR3. Trimming stripped 6 bases from V and 3 bases from J, with 9 bases between.

The V call is TRBV10-3, the J call TRBJ2-5; 9 positions match TRBD1. V lost 10 bases, J lost 1 base, and 7 bases stayed unmatched. CDR3 size: 14 residues. CDR1 and CDR2 from the germline V gene are ENHRY and SYGVKD. The CDR3 sequence is CATAGTGFQETQYF. As DNA, the CDR3 is TGTGCCACCGCCGGGACAGGGTTCCAAGAGACCCAGTACTTC.

The chain links TRBV11-2 to TRBJ2-1; TRBD1 might be the D (6 bases). This CDR3 is 12 amino acids long. Germline V gene sequence: CDR1 SGHAT, CDR2 FQNNGV. V lost 8 bases to trimming and J lost 7 bases, with 12 bases between them. The CDR3 sequence: CASAPTGNEQFF. CDR3 sequence (DNA): TGTGCCAGCGCCCCGACAGGAAATGAGCAGTTCTTC.

The table lists this clone with a count of one. The chain recombines TRBV5-1 with TRBJ2-5; 10 positions match TRBD1. The DNA end is a closer match to TRBJ2-7, so the J assignment may be wrong. Germline V CDR1 and CDR2: SGHRS, YFSETQ. The CDR3 contains 14 residues. The CDR3, as DNA: TGCGCCAGCAGCTTGAGGGACAGGGGCCACGAGCAGTACTTC. This gives the protein CASSLRDRGHEQYF.

The CDR3 loop reads CSVPGGGEQFF. CDR3 in DNA: TGCAGCGTTCCGGGGGGGGGCGAGCAGTTCTTC. The chain recombines TRBV29-1 with TRBJ2-1; 8 bases agree with TRBD2. V trimming: 5 bases; J trimming: 10 bases; junction bases outside the gene matches: 4. This CDR3 region has 11 residues. Looked up from germline, CDR1 is SQVTM and CDR2 is ANQGSEA.

Worth noting for this clone: The junction does not match germline at one end; this may be a read error. For the CDR3, the DNA is TGTGCCAGCAGTTACAACAGTGAAGCTTTCTTT. It is translated as CASSYNSEAFF. This rearrangement joins TRBV6-5 to TRBJ1-1; D remains ambiguous. Germline assignment: CDR1 MNHEY and CDR2 SVGAGI. The CDR3 runs to 11 residues.

This clone was seen more than once but under ten times. This chain uses TRBV5-1 with TRBJ1-1; 8 bases are a match to TRBD1. The CDR3 spans 17 residues. The germline V gene has CDR1 SGHRS and CDR2 YFSETQ. Trimming cost V 0 bases and J 0 bases; bases outside gene matches: 7. The CDR3 sequence: CASSLERQDRVNTEAFF. The CDR3 DNA reads as TGCGCCAGCAGCTTGGAACGCCAGGACAGGGTGAACACTGAAGCTTTCTTT. The full variable domain, with the rest looked up from reference TRBV5-1 and TRBJ1-1, is KAGVTQTPRYLIKTRGQQVTLSCSPISGHRSVSWYQQTPGQGLQFLFEYFSETQRNKGNFPGRFSGRQFSNSRSEMNVSTLELGDSALYLCASSLERQDRVNTEAFFGQGTRLTVV.

The rearrangement joins TRBV7-9 to TRBJ2-1; a weak D match, TRBD2 (6 bases). Germline V lookup: CDR1 SEHNR, CDR2 FQNEAQ (reference sequence). Trimming removed 1 base at V and 9 bases at J, with 16 bases between. The CDR3 totals 15 residues. The CDR3 sequence: CASSLGRRGSFEQFF. The CDR3 coding sequence is TGTGCCAGCAGCTTAGGTCGGCGGGGAAGCTTTGAGCAGTTCTTC.

V usage is TRBV9 and J usage is TRBJ2-1; D not resolved. The germline V and J ends were trimmed by 0 bases and 6 bases, with 7 bases remaining between them. The CDR3 runs 13 residues. CDR1 SGDLS and CDR2 YYNGEE come from the germline V gene. The CDR3, as DNA: TGTGCCAGCAGCGTAGGGAGCTTCAATGAGCAGTTCTTC. Its translation is CASSVGSFNEQFF.

This clone was recorded a few times. This chain connects TRBV5-5 to TRBJ2-5; tentative D call: TRBD1 (5 bases). The J call may be incorrect, as the DNA end agrees better with TRBJ2-7. The CDR3 runs 15 residues. Germline CDR1 SGHKS, CDR2 YYEKEE (reference sequence). This CDR3 is CASSLAQGPTYEQYF. CDR3 DNA: TGTGCCAGCAGCTTGGCTCAGGGCCCTACCTACGAGCAGTACTTC.

The rearrangement uses TRBV29-1 and TRBJ2-2, with 7 positions matching TRBD1. The CDR3 spans 12 residues. Losses at the gene ends were 7 bases for V and 7 bases for J; bases not matched to a gene: 6. Looked up from germline, CDR1 is SQVTM and CDR2 is ANQGSEA. For the CDR3, the DNA is TGCAGCGCCACAGGGGTTGGCGGGGAGCTGTTTTTT. This encodes CSATGVGGELFF.

This clone is judged medium-sized. The J gene is TRBJ1-1, the V gene TRBV19; D might be TRBD1 (5 bases). Germline CDR1 LNHDA, CDR2 SQIVND (reference sequence). V shed 3 bases and J shed 4 bases, with 15 bases lying between them. The CDR3 is made up of 15 amino acids. CDR3 residues: CASSMRQGRATEAFF. The CDR3 region has the DNA TGTGCCAGTAGTATGAGGCAGGGCCGGGCCACTGAAGCTTTCTTT.